A selection of T cell receptor beta chains follows, all from one sample in a study of OX40 agonist ivuxolimab in advanced cancers. Libraries were prepared by immunoSEQ multiplex PCR; TCRdb keeps only in-frame clonotypes and omits some of them. The table has 100,000 to 120,000 clones, 89% seen once. Sequenced material: CD4+ or CD8+ T cells sorted from blood, taken in a trial of the OX40 agonist ivuxolimab. These receptors came from an adult with an advanced solid tumor such as melanoma, head and neck, liver or kidney cancer. The CDR3 runs from the conserved cysteine through the conserved F or W. D genes are given only for firm matches. Size tells how often a clone was seen (once, few, many) or the class of an expanded clone, and some rows leave it out.

>NA|TRBV7-2|NA|TRBJ2-5
CASSLSGDGETQYF
TGTGCCAGCAGCCTATCAGGGGATGGGGAGACCCAGTACTTC
>TRBD1|TRBV28|NA|TRBJ2-7
CASSVTGVPYEQYF
TGTGCCAGCAGTGTAACAGGGGTCCCCTACGAGCAGTACTTC
>NA|TRBV6-5|NA|TRBJ2-7
CASSYSTGSSYEQYF
TGTGCCAGCAGTTACTCCACAGGGAGCTCCTACGAGCAGTACTTC
>NA|TRBV5-4|NA|TRBJ2-1
CASSFSAARNEQFF
TGTGCCAGCAGCTTCTCTGCGGCCCGCAATGAGCAGTTCTTC
>TRBD2|TRBV7-2|NA|TRBJ2-7
CASSSRTSGYEQYF
TGTGCCAGCAGCTCAAGGACTAGCGGCTACGAGCAGTACTTC
>TRBD1|TRBV5-4|NA|TRBJ1-6
CASSSGTGNSPLHF
TGTGCCAGCAGCTCCGGGACAGGGAATTCACCCCTCCACTTT
>TRBD2|TRBV4-3|NA|TRBJ2-3
CASSQDEGLAGAADTQYF
TGCGCCAGCAGCCAAGATGAGGGACTAGCGGGAGCGGCAGATACGCAGTATTTT
>TRBD1|TRBV2|NA|TRBJ1-5
CASRPGTGYNQPQHF
TGTGCCAGCAGACCCGGGACAGGCTATAATCAGCCCCAGCATTTT
>NA|TRBV4-3|NA|TRBJ2-6
CASSQEFKRGLSGANVLTF
TGCGCCAGCAGCCAAGAATTTAAAAGAGGCCTCTCTGGGGCCAACGTCCTGACTTTC
>TRBD2|TRBV28|NA|TRBJ2-3
CASSPGTSGHITDTQYF
TGTGCCAGCAGCCCCGGGACTAGCGGCCACATCACAGATACGCAGTATTTT
>TRBD1|TRBV4-3|NA|TRBJ1-2
CASSQDLDREVGGYTF
TGCGCCAGCAGCCAAGATCTTGACAGGGAGGTTGGCGGCTACACCTTC
>NA|TRBV6-5|NA|TRBJ1-2
CASSYTGSSYGYTF
TGTGCCAGCAGTTACACGGGGTCAAGCTATGGCTACACCTTC
>NA|TRBV5-1|once|TRBJ2-2
CASSLGSTGELFF
TGCGCCAGCAGCTTGGGCTCCACCGGGGAGCTGTTTTTT
>NA|TRBV30|NA|TRBJ1-2
CAWGRRARYGYTF
TGTGCCTGGGGCAGACGGGCGCGATATGGCTACACCTTC
>TRBD2|TRBV30|NA|TRBJ2-3
CAWRSGLVTDTQYF
TGTGCCTGGAGGTCAGGACTAGTCACAGATACGCAGTATTTT
>TRBD2|TRBV29-1|once|TRBJ2-7
CSVRLGLAGENEQYF
TGCAGCGTTCGGCTGGGACTAGCGGGAGAGAACGAGCAGTACTTC
>TRBD2|TRBV7-2|NA|TRBJ2-5
CASSKGLAGPQETQYF
TGTGCCAGCAGCAAAGGACTAGCGGGACCCCAAGAGACCCAGTACTTC
>NA|TRBV5-6|NA|TRBJ1-6
CASSLGVGSSYNSPLHF
TGTGCCAGCAGCTTGGGGGTAGGAAGCTCCTATAATTCACCCCTCCACTTT
>TRBD1|TRBV5-1|NA|TRBJ1-3
CASTRGTGSGGNTIYF
TGCGCCAGCACCAGGGGGACAGGGTCGGGAGGAAACACCATATATTTT
>NA|TRBV18|once|TRBJ2-6
CASSPSGANVLTF
TGTGCCAGCTCACCAAGTGGGGCCAACGTCCTGACTTTC
>NA|TRBV7-3|NA|TRBJ2-2
CASRTGTADTGELFF
TGTGCCAGCAGGACCGGGACCGCGGACACCGGGGAGCTGTTTTTT
>NA|TRBV5-1|NA|TRBJ1-1
CASSLDKGLKNTEAFF
TGCGCCAGCAGCCTGGACAAGGGTCTGAAGAACACTGAAGCTTTCTTT